This TCR beta chain was captured in a study of breast tumors, draining lymph nodes, adjacent tissues listed by TCRdb under 2016. Concerning the study at large: Breast cancer patients provided tumor, adjacent nontumor tissue and axillary lymph nodes, and the study compared the TCR beta repertoires across these three sources. In human breast cancer, the study set out to assess how tumor, surrounding tissue and draining lymph node repertoires relate to one another and whether T cells might be exchanged between them.

The sequencing machine was an Illumina HiSeq 2000. TCR beta chain libraries were generated by multiplex PCR amplification. High-throughput sequencing was used to analyze the amplified TCR beta chain products. The public sequencing data were trimmed at Q25 with fastp and processed into clonotypes with MiXCR by TCRdb, which kept only in-frame beta chains. When rows share a CDR3 protein, they turn into one entry using the most common DNA and genes. For this sample the table gives approximately 130,000 distinct CDR3 sequences, of which under 25% were detected only once. Jointly, the top ten make up more than 2.5% of the sample. General study outcomes and caveats: Tumor and nontumor tissue repertoires were found to be significantly more similar in luminal-like than in basal-like breast cancer. Rather than being directly demonstrated, the conclusion that tumor T cells originate in lymph nodes was presented as consistent with a hypothesis. The data were judged consistent with most tumor T cells deriving from the lymph node and then expanding within tumor tissue. Tumor T-cell repertoires showed less diversity than lymph node repertoires and more diversity than nontumor tissue repertoires, and tumor T-cell repertoires showed preferential V and J gene usage.

This clonotype came up once. Its target antigen remains unknown. This could be a read error, since a much larger clone is one nucleotide away. The axillary draining lymph nodes of breast cancer patients were the source of the lymph node samples. This clonotype was obtained from a female donor with breast cancer. Some clones in this sample may be carry-over from other donors' samples. Input material: axillary lymph node tissue.

The CDR3 in this case is CAGSTGTSGGETQYF. The bases read TGTGCCGGTAGTACAGGGACTAGCGGGGGGGAGACCCAGTACTTC. The chain joins TRBV19 to TRBJ2-5, with TRBD2 identical over 15 junction bases. The germline V gene (reference sequence) gives CDR1 as LNHDA and CDR2 as SQIVND. The CDR3 measures 15 amino acids from cysteine to phenylalanine. CDR3 DNA only is kept here, 45 bases in frame from base 1. Extended through the reference TRBV19 and TRBJ2-5 proteins, this CDR3 yields the full variable domain: DGGITQSPKYLFRKEGQNVTLSCEQNLNHDAMYWYRQDPGQGLRLIYYSQIVNDFQKGDIAEGYSVSREKKESFPLTVTSAQKNPTAFYLCAGSTGTSGGETQYFGPGTRLLVL.